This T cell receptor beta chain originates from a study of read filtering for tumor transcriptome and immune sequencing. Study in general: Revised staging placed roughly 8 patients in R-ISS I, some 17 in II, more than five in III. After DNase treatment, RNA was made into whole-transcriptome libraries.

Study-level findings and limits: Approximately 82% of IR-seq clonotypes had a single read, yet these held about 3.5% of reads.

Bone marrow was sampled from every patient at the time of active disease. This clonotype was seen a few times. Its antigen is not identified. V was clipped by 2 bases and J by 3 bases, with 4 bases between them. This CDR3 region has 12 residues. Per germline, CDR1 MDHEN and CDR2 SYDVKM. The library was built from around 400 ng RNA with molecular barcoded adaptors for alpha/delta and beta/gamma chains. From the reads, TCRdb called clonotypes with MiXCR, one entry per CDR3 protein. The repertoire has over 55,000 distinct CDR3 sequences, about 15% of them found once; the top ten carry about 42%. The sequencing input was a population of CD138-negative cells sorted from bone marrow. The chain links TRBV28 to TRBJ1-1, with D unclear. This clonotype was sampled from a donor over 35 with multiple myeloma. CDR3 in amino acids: CASSLRYTEAFF. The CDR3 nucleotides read TGTGCCAGCAGTTTAAGGTACACTGAAGCTTTCTTT.